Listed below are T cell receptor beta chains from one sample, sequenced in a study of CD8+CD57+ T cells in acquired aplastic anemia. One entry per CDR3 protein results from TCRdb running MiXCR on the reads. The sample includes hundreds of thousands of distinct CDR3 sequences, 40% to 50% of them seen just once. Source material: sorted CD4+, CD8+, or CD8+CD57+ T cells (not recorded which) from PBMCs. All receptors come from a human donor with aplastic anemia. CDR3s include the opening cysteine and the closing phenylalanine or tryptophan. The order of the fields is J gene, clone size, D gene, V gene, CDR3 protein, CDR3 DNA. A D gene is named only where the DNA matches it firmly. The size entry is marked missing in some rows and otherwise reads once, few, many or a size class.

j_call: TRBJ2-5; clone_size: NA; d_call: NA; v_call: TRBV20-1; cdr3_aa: CSASGASGELRETLCF; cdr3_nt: TGCAGTGCTAGTGGGGCGTCGGGGGAGCTGAGGGAGACCCTGTGCTTC
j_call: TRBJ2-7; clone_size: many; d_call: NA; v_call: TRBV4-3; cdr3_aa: CASSQEGFTYEQYF; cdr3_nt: TGCGCCAGCAGCCAAGAAGGCTTTACCTACGAGCAGTACTTC
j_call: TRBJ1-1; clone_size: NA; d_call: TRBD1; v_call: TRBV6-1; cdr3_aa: CASRITGVLNTEAFF; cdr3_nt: TGTGCCAGCAGAATAACAGGGGTCCTGAACACTGAAGCTTTCTTT
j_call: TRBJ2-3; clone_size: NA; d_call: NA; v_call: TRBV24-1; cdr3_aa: CATSATGSTDTQYF; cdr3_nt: TGTGCCACCAGTGCAACAGGATCGACAGATACGCAGTATTTT
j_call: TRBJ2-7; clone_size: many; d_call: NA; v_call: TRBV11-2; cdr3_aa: CASSSTPPSYEQYF; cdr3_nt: TGTGCCAGCAGCTCCACGCCACCTTCCTACGAGCAGTACTTC
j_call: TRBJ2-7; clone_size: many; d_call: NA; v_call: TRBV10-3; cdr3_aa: CAINSGQGYEQYF; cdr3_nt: TGTGCCATCAATTCGGGGCAGGGCTACGAGCAGTACTTC
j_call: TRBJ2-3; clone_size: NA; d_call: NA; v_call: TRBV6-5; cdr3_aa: CASSYSTPDYYTDTQYF; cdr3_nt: TGTGCCAGCAGTTACTCGACCCCGGACTACTACACAGATACGCAGTATTTT
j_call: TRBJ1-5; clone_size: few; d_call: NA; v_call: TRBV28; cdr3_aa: CASSSLDSSNQPQHF; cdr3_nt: TGTGCCAGCAGCAGCCTGGACAGTAGCAATCAGCCCCAGCATTTT
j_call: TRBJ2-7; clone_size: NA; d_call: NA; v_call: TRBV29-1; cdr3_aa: CSASARAGAYEQYF; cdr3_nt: TGCAGCGCGTCCGCCCGAGCGGGTGCTTACGAGCAGTACTTC
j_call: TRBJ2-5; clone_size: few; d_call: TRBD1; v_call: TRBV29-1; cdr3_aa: CSVREGQGKETQYF; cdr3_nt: TGCAGCGTTCGGGAGGGACAGGGGAAAGAGACCCAGTACTTC
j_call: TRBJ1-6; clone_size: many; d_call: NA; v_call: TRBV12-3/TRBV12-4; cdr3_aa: CASREDSSYNSPLHF; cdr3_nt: TGTGCCAGCAGAGAAGACAGCTCCTATAATTCACCCCTCCACTTT
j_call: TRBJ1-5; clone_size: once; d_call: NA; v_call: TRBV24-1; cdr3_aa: CATSDGRDKPQHF; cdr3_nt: TGTGCCACCAGTGATGGGCGGGACAAGCCCCAGCATTTT
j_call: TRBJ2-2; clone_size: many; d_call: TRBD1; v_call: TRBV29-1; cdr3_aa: CSIRGRRTGELFF; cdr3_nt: TGCAGCATCAGGGGGCGACGGACCGGGGAGCTGTTTTTT
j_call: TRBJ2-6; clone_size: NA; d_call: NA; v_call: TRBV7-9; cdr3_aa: CASSLAGAGTGANVLTF; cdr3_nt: TGTGCCAGCAGCTTAGCGGGGGCAGGGACTGGGGCCAACGTCCTGACTTTC
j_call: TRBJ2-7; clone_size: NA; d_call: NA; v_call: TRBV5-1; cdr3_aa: CASRGRGGYEQYF; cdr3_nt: TGTGCCAGCCGCGGGCGGGGTGGGTACGAGCAGTACTTC
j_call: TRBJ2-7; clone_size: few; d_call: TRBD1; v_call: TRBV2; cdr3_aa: CASSEALSQGVAYEQYF; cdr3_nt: TGTGCCAGCAGTGAAGCGCTATCGCAGGGGGTCGCCTACGAGCAGTACTTC
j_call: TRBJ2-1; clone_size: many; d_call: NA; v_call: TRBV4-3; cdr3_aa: CASSQAGRDYEQFF; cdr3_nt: TGCGCCAGCAGCCAAGCTGGCAGGGACTATGAGCAGTTCTTC
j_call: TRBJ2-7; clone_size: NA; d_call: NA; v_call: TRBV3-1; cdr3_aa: CASSQGVTATYERYF; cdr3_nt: TGTGCCAGCAGCCAAGGGGTGACAGCCACCTACGAGCGGTACTTC
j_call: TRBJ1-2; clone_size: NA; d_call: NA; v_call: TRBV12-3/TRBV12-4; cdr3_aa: CASSLNGYGYTF; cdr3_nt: TGTGCCAGCAGTTTAAACGGCTATGGCTACACCTTC
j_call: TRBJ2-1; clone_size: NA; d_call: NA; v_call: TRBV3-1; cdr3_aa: CASSHISAGFSINEQFF; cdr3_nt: TGTGCCAGCAGCCACATCTCGGCGGGATTTTCCATAAATGAGCAGTTCTTC
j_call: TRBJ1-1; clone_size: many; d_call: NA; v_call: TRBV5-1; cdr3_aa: CASSIGVGGDTEAFF; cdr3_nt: TGCGCCAGCAGCATTGGAGTAGGGGGGGACACTGAAGCTTTCTTT
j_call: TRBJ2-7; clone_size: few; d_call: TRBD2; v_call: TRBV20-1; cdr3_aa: CSARDGTSGRERYEQYF; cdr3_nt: TGCAGTGCTAGAGATGGGACTAGCGGGAGGGAGAGGTACGAGCAGTACTTC
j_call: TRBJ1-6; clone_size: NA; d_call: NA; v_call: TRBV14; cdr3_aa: CASSQDVRSSYNSPLHF; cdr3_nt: TGTGCCAGCAGCCAAGATGTAAGGAGCTCCTATAATTCACCCCTCCACTTT
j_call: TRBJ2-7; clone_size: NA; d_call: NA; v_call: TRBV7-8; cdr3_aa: CAWSGGSVEQYF; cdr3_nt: TGTGCCTGGAGTGGTGGGAGTGTCGAGCAGTACTTC
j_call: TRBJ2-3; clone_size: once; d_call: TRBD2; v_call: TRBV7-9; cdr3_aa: CASSSSGGNYNEQYF; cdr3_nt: TGTGCCAGCAGCTCTAGCGGGGGGAACTACAATGAGCAGTATTTT
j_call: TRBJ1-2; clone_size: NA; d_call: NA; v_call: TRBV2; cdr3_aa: CASRERQELTYGYTF; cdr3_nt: TGTGCCAGCAGGGAGAGACAGGAATTAACCTATGGCTACACCTTC